These 11 T cell receptor beta chains share one sample of origin, sequenced in a study of blood T cell repertoires in COVID-19. The method was immunoSEQ multiplex PCR; TCRdb's version includes in-frame clones alone and lacks a portion of them. The data contain under 300,000 clones, approximately 91% of them singletons. The sample taken for sequencing was PBMCs or T cells enriched from blood (not recorded which). All receptors come from a woman aged 40 to 50 with acute COVID-19.

The chain uses TRBV18 and TRBJ2-2; D possibly corresponds to TRBD2 (6 bases). V was pared by 0 bases and J by 2 bases, with 7 bases between. CDR1 and CDR2 (germline): KGHSH, LQKENI. The CDR3 consists of 15 residues. The CDR3 nucleotides are TGTGCCAGCTCACCACCGCGGGAAAACACCGGGGAGCTGTTTTTT. Encoded protein: CASSPPRENTGELFF. Drawing the rest from reference TRBV18 and TRBJ2-2, the complete variable domain is NAGVMQNPRHLVRRRGQEARLRCSPMKGHSHVYWYRQLPEEGLKFMVYLQKENIIDESGMPKERFSAEFPKEGPSILRIQQVVRGDSAAYFCASSPPRENTGELFFGEGSRLTVL.

This clone showed up just once. The CDR3 region is CASSSTGWGYTF. CDR3 DNA sequence: TGTGCCAGCAGTTCGACAGGGTGGGGCTACACCTTC. The genes are TRBV28 and TRBJ1-2; 7 nucleotides line up with TRBD1. V lost 4 bases and J lost 8; bases outside the gene matches: 4. CDR1 is MDHEN, CDR2 SYDVKM, per germline. CDR3 size: 12 residues.

This chain joins TRBV7-8 and TRBJ2-2; 15 nucleotides agree with TRBD2. CDR1 is SGHVS and CDR2 is FQNEAQ in the germline V gene. V lost 5 bases to trimming and J lost 4 bases; unmatched junction nucleotides: 2. The CDR3 has 16 residues. CDR3 DNA sequence: TGTGCCAGCAGCCCGGGACTAGCGGGAGGCACCGGGGAGCTGTTTTTT. This sequence encodes CASSPGLAGGTGELFF. The full variable domain, rest sourced from reference TRBV7-8 and TRBJ2-2, is GAGVSQSPRYKVAKRGQDVALRCDPISGHVSLFWYQQALGQGPEFLTYFQNEAQLDKSGLPSDRFFAERPEGSVSTLKIQRTQQEDSAVYLCASSPGLAGGTGELFFGEGSRLTVL.

This clone was picked up one time. V usage is TRBV7-9 and J usage is TRBJ1-4; maybe TRBD1 (6 bases). The length of the CDR3 is 15 residues. The germline gives CDR1 SEHNR, CDR2 FQNEAQ (reference sequence). Trimming left V 4 bases short and J 5 bases short, with 14 bases between. CDR3 sequence reads: CASSSQGRVNEKLFF. As DNA, the CDR3 is TGTGCCAGCAGCTCCCAGGGGAGGGTGAATGAAAAACTGTTTTTT.

V is TRBV7-8 and J is TRBJ1-2; D ambiguous. V dropped 2 bases and J dropped 7 bases, with 17 bases sitting between them. There are 15 residues in the CDR3. Germline V lookup: CDR1 SGHVS, CDR2 FQNEAQ. CDR3 bases: TGTGCCAGCAGCTTAAGGGTCGGGAGGGAACCTGGCTACACCTTC. The encoded protein is CASSLRVGREPGYTF. Looking up the rest from reference TRBV7-8 and TRBJ1-2 gives the full variable domain: GAGVSQSPRYKVAKRGQDVALRCDPISGHVSLFWYQQALGQGPEFLTYFQNEAQLDKSGLPSDRFFAERPEGSVSTLKIQRTQQEDSAVYLCASSLRVGREPGYTFGSGTRLTVV.

This clone was seen once. One end of the junction does not line up with germline, which may come from a read error. The rearrangement uses TRBV5-1 and TRBJ2-1, with a tentative D call TRBD1 (6 bases). The CDR3 runs 14 residues. The germline V gene encodes CDR1 SGHRS and CDR2 YFSETQ. CDR3 sequence (DNA): TGCGCCAGCCGCTTCAGGGGTTACCCCAATGAGCAGTTCTTC. As protein: CASRFRGYPNEQFF.

The genes are TRBV7-2 and TRBJ1-2, with D possibly matching TRBD1 (6 bases). V lost 5 bases and J lost 3, with 10 bases in between. The CDR3 is made up of 13 amino acids. In germline, CDR1 is SGHTA, CDR2 FQGNSA. This CDR3 reads CASSQDSYYGYTF. CDR3 nucleotide sequence: TGTGCCAGCAGCCAGGACAGTTACTATGGCTACACCTTC.

This rearrangement joins TRBV12-3 or TRBV12-4 to TRBJ1-2, with a tentative D call TRBD1 (5 bases). Between the trimmed V and J ends, which lost 7 bases and 7 bases, there was a span of 16 bases. This CDR3 comprises 13 residues. The CDR3 region has the DNA TGTGCCAGCACCCGTGGGGCGGGGCGTGGCTACACCTTC. This translates into CASTRGAGRGYTF.

This chain connects TRBV6-5 to TRBJ2-1, with D perhaps matching TRBD2 (6 bases). V was clipped by 6 bases and J by 8 bases, with 20 bases between them. Germline V CDR1 and CDR2: MNHEY, SVGAGI. The CDR3 is 15 amino acids. The CDR3 spells CASRAGTLTQDEQFF. In DNA, the CDR3 is TGTGCCAGCAGGGCCGGGACTCTCACTCAGGATGAGCAGTTCTTC.

This clone was counted once. The chain has TRBV3-1 (or the pseudogene TRBV3-2) and TRBJ1-1, with D possibly being TRBD1 (6 bases). Trimming took 2 bases from V and 2 from J, leaving 12 bases between them. Germline values: CDR1 LGHDT, CDR2 YNNKEL (reference sequence). This CDR3 spans 15 amino acids. CDR3 in amino acids: CASSQRRTDNTEAFF. In DNA form, the CDR3 reads TGTGCCAGCAGCCAACGGCGGACAGATAACACTGAAGCTTTCTTT.

The chain is built from TRBV30 and TRBJ1-2; 7 bases line up with TRBD1. The J segment lost 2 bases and the V segment lost 3 bases, leaving 3 bases of the junction unmatched. The CDR3 sequence is 13 residues long. CDR1 GTSNPN and CDR2 SVGIG come from the germline V gene (reference sequence). The CDR3 DNA is TGTGCCTGGAGCTCGACAGGGAACTATGGCTACACCTTC. It codes for CAWSSTGNYGYTF.